A selection of T cell receptor beta chains follows, all from one sample in a study of blood T cell repertoires in COVID-19. Sequencing used immunoSEQ multiplex PCR; TCRdb keeps in-frame clones, though not all of them. The sample records about 100,000 clones, 90% to 95% being singletons. Sequencing used peripheral blood. The receptors stem from a man aged 50 to 60 with active COVID-19. Each CDR3 is given with its conserved first and last residue. A D gene is named only where the DNA matches it firmly. Some rows mark clone size as missing; the rest say once, few, many or name a class of expanded clone.

>TRBV27|-|TRBJ1-5|-
TGTGCCAGCAGTTCAGCCAGGATCCCCAATCAGCCCCAGCATTTT
CASSSARIPNQPQHF
>TRBV2|-|TRBJ1-5|few
TGTGCCAGCACCCAAGGACAGCGGCAGCCCCAGCATTTT
CASTQGQRQPQHF
>TRBV6-5|-|TRBJ1-5|-
TGTGCCAGCAGTTATCAGAGCAATCAGCCCCAGCATTTT
CASSYQSNQPQHF
>TRBV19|TRBD1|TRBJ2-2|-
TGTGCCAGTACTCCGGGACAGACGAACACCGGGGAGCTGTTTTTT
CASTPGQTNTGELFF
>TRBV27|-|TRBJ2-5|-
TGTGCCAGCAGTTTATCGTCTAACCCGCAAGAGACCCAGTACTTC
CASSLSSNPQETQYF
>TRBV5-4|-|TRBJ1-2|-
TGTGCCAGCAAGGAGACAGGAACCCTTTACTATGGCTACACCTTC
CASKETGTLYYGYTF
>TRBV3-1/TRBV3-2|TRBD2|TRBJ2-1|-
TGTGCCAGCAGCGAAACCGGGACTAGAAGCGATGAGCAGTTCTTC
CASSETGTRSDEQFF
>TRBV24-1|TRBD1|TRBJ2-1|-
TGTGCCACCGGACAGGGCTACAATGAGCAGTTCTTC
CATGQGYNEQFF
>TRBV21-1|-|TRBJ2-1|-
TGTGCCAGCAGCACCCAGGATGACAGGGGGCTTGGGAATGAGCAGTTCTTC
CASSTQDDRGLGNEQFF
>TRBV2|TRBD1|TRBJ1-1|-
TGTGCCAGCAGCCCCAGGGGGCCCACTGAAGCTTTCTTT
CASSPRGPTEAFF
>TRBV30|-|TRBJ1-2|-
TGTGCCTGGAGTCGGGGGAGGTATGGCTACACCTTC
CAWSRGRYGYTF
>TRBV7-9|TRBD1|TRBJ1-1|few
TGTGCCAGCAGCCCGCCAGTACAGGGGATGCCTGAAGCTTTCTTT
CASSPPVQGMPEAFF
>TRBV23-1|TRBD1|TRBJ1-2|many
TGCGCCAGCAAAGACCTCCGGGACAGGGGATTTTCCTATGGCTACACCTTC
CASKDLRDRGFSYGYTF
>TRBV19|-|TRBJ2-6|-
TGTGCCAGTAGTATGGGGCGTGGCTCTGGGGCCAACGTCCTGACTTTC
CASSMGRGSGANVLTF
>TRBV6-1|TRBD1|TRBJ1-1|-
TGTGCCAGCAGTGATGGGACAGGGGTTAACACTGAAGCTTTCTTT
CASSDGTGVNTEAFF
>TRBV2|-|TRBJ2-1|-
TGTGCCAGCAGTGAGACCCAGGGTAGGTCCTACAATGAGCAGTTCTTC
CASSETQGRSYNEQFF
>TRBV9|-|TRBJ2-5|-
TGTGCCAGCAGCGTAGCGATGGCAGGGTCGCAAGAGACCCAGTACTTC
CASSVAMAGSQETQYF